The 5 T cell receptor beta chains presented below share a single source sample, sequenced in a study of T and B cells in COVID-19 patients. Multiplex PCR with BIOMED2 TRB-A/B primer pools amplified TRB rearrangements. TCRdb reprocessed the multiplex PCR reads with MiXCR, giving one entry per CDR3 protein. The table includes roughly 4,700 distinct CDR3 sequences, under 30% detected once. TRB was amplified from around 250-500 ng of blood genomic DNA. The material sequenced was blood. The receptors here all came from a human donor with active COVID-19.

The chain carries TRBV12-3 or TRBV12-4 and TRBJ1-1; D not resolved. The V gene lost 7 bases and the J gene lost 4 bases, with 10 bases spanning the gap. This CDR3 contains 12 residues. The CDR3 region has the DNA TGTGCCAGCAAAAACTGGGGCACTGAAGCTTTCTTT. This codes for CASKNWGTEAFF.

Judged by abundance, this clonotype is medium-sized. V gene TRBV27 combines with J gene TRBJ2-5, with D tentatively TRBD1 (5 bases). The CDR3 runs to 11 residues. In germline, CDR1 is MNHEY, CDR2 SMNVEV (reference sequence). The germline V and J ends were trimmed by 4 bases and 5 bases, with 5 bases remaining between them. The CDR3 nucleotides are TGTGCCAGCAGTTCAGGGGAGACCCAGTACTTC. The encoded protein is CASSSGETQYF.

This clonotype was seen once. V and J are TRBV20-1 and TRBJ2-5; perhaps TRBD1 as D (5 bases). This CDR3 has 13 amino acids. Germline assignment: CDR1 DFQATT and CDR2 SNEGSKA (reference sequence). The V end lost 7 bases, the J end lost 2 bases, and 14 bases lay between the germline ends. This chain's CDR3 is CSVVGQIQETQYF. CDR3 DNA: TGCAGTGTAGTGGGGCAGATTCAAGAGACCCAGTACTTC.

This rearrangement joins TRBV20-1 to TRBJ2-4; 8 bases align to TRBD2. Trimming at V came to 6 bases and at J to 8 bases, leaving 9 bases not matched to a gene. This CDR3 spans 13 amino acids. From germline, CDR1 is DFQATT and CDR2 SNEGSKA (reference sequence). The CDR3 is CSARRRGGHIQYF. CDR3 DNA: TGCAGTGCCCGTCGACGGGGGGGACACATTCAGTACTTC.

The chain has TRBV11-1 and TRBJ2-3; 14 bases fit TRBD2. CDR3 length equals 19 residues. After removal of 3 bases from V and 1 base from J, the junction contained 9 bases not matched to a gene. The germline V gene encodes CDR1 SGHAT and CDR2 FQDESV (reference sequence). In DNA, the CDR3 is TGTGCCAGCAGCTTGCTGGGACTAGCGGGAGTTGATCGCACAGATACGCAGTATTTT. This codes for CASSLLGLAGVDRTDTQYF.